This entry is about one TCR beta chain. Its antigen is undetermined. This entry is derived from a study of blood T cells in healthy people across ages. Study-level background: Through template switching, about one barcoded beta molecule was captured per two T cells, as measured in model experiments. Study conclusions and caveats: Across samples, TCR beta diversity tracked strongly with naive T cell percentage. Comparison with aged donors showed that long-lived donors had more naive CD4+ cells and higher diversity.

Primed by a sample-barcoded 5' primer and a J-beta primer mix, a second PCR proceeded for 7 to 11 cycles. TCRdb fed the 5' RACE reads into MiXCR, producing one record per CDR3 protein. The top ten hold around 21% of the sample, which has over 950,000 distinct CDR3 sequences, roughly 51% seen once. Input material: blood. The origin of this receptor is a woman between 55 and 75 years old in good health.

CDR3 coding DNA: TGTGCCAGCAGCTTAGGTGGAGCCCTTACTAACTATGGCTACACCTTC. Encoded protein: CASSLGGALTNYGYTF. The J gene is TRBJ1-2, the V gene TRBV7-2; no firm D call. The germline gives CDR1 SGHTA, CDR2 FQGNSA. V was pared by 1 base and J by 0 bases, with 12 bases between. The CDR3 covers 16 residues.